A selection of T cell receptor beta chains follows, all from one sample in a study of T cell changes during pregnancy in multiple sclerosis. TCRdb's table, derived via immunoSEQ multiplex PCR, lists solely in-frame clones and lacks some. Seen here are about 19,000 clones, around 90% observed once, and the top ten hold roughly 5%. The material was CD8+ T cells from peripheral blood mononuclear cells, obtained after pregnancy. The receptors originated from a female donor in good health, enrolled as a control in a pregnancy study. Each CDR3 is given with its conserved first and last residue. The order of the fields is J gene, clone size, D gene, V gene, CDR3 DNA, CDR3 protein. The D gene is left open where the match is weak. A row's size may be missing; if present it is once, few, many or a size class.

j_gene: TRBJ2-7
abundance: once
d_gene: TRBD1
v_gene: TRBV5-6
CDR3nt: TGTGCCAGCAGCTCCGGGACAGGAGGTTACGAGCAGTACTTC
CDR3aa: CASSSGTGGYEQYF

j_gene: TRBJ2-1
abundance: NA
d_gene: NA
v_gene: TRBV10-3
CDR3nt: TGTGCCATCAGTGGCCAGGGCAGTTCCTACAATGAGCAGTTCTTC
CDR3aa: CAISGQGSSYNEQFF

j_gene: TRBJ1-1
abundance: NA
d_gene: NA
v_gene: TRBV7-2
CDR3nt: TGTGCCAGCAGCCAGACAAGGACTGAAGCTTTCTTT
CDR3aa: CASSQTRTEAFF

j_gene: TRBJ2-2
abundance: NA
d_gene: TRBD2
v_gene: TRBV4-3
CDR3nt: TGCGCCAGCAGCCAAGATTGGCGGGGGGGCCTGTCTTTTTACACCGGGGAGCTGTTTTTT
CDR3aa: CASSQDWRGGLSFYTGELFF

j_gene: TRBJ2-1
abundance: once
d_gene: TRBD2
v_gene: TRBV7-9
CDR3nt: TGTGCCAGCAGCTTAGCTCTGGTAGCGGGGGGCTACAATGAGCAGTTCTTC
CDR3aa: CASSLALVAGGYNEQFF

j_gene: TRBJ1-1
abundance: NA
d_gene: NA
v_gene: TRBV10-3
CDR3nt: TGTGCCATTTCAAGGCCCAACGCAGGGAACACTGAAGCTTTCTTT
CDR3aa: CAISRPNAGNTEAFF

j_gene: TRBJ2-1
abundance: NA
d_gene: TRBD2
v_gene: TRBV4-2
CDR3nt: TGTGCCAGCAGCCAGAGGACTAGCGGTAGCTCCTACAATGAGCAGTTCTTC
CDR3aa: CASSQRTSGSSYNEQFF

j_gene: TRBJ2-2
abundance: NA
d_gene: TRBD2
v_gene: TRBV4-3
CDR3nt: TGCGCCAGCAGCCCTGGTGGGGGGGTTACCGGGGAGCTGTTTTTT
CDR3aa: CASSPGGGVTGELFF

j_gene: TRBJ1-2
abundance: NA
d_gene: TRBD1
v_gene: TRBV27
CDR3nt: TGTGCCAGCAGTTCCCGGACAGGGGGAGTTTGGAACTATGGCTACACCTTC
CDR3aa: CASSSRTGGVWNYGYTF

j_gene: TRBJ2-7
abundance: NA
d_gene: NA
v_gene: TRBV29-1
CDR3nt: TGCAGCGTTAGGAGTTTAAGCTCCTACGAGCAGTACTTC
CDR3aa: CSVRSLSSYEQYF

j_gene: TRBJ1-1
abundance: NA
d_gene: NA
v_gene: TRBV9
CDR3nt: TGTGCCAGCAGCGACAGGGAGAGGAGTGAAGCTTTCTTT
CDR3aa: CASSDRERSEAFF

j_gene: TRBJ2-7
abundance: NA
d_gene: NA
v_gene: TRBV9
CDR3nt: TGTGCCAGCAGCGTAGGGAAGAACTACGAGGAGCAGTACTTC
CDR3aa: CASSVGKNYEEQYF

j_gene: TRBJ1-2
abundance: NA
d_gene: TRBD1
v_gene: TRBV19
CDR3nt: TGTGCCAGTACCGTGGGGGCAGGGGGCTTCTATGGCTACACCTTC
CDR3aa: CASTVGAGGFYGYTF

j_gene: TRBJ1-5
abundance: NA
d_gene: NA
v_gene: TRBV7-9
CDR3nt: TGTGCCAGCAGCTTGCAGACAGAGGGCAATCAGCCCCAGCATTTT
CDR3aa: CASSLQTEGNQPQHF

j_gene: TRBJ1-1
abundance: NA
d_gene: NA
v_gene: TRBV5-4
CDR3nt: TGTGCCAGCAGCCCCGATGGTAGAACTGAAGCTTTCTTT
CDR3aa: CASSPDGRTEAFF

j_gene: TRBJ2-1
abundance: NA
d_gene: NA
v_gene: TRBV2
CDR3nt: TGTGCCAGCAGTGAGAAGGAGGTCTACAATGAGCAGTTCTTC
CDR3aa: CASSEKEVYNEQFF

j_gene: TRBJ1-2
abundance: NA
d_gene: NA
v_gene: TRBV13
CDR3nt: TGTGCCAGCAGCTTAGAGGAGGCCCGCTATGGCTACACCTTC
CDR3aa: CASSLEEARYGYTF

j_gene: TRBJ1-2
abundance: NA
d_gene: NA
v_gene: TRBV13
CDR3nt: TGTGCCAGCAGCTCCCAAAATTACTATGGCTACACCTTC
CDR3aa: CASSSQNYYGYTF

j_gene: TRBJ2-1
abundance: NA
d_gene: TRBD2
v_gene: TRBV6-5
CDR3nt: TGTGCCAGCAGCCGACTAGCGGGGGGTTACAATGAGCAGTTCTTC
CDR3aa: CASSRLAGGYNEQFF

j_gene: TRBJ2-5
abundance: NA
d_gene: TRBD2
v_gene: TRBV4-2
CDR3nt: TGTGCCAGCAGCCAAGAGCGGGGGGGCCAAGAGACCCAGTACTTC
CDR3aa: CASSQERGGQETQYF

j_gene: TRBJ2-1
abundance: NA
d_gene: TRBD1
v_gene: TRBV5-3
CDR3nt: TGTGCCAGAAGCCCGGGACAGGGGCCAAAAAATTGGACACTCAATGAGCAGTTCTTC
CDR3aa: CARSPGQGPKNWTLNEQFF

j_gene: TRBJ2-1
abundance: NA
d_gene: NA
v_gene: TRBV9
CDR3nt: TGTGCCAGCAGTCCTACAGGGTACAATGAGCAGTTCTTC
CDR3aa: CASSPTGYNEQFF

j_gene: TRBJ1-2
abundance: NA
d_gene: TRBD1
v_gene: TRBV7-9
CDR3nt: TGTGCCAGCAGCCCTCAGGGGGCTTCCTCGGATGGCTACACCTTC
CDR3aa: CASSPQGASSDGYTF

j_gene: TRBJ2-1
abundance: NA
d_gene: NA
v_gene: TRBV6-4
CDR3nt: TGTGCCAGCAGCGACTTAGGGCAGGGCCACAATGAGCAGTTCTTC
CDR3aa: CASSDLGQGHNEQFF

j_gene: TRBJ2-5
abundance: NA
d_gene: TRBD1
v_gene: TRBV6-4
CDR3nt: TGTGCCAGCAGTGAAAAAGGGGGCGCCGGGGAGACCCAGTACTTC
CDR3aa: CASSEKGGAGETQYF

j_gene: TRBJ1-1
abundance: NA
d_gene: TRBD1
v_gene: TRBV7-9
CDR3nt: TGTGCCAGCAGCTCGACGACAGGGGGCAACACTGAAGCTTTCTTT
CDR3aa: CASSSTTGGNTEAFF

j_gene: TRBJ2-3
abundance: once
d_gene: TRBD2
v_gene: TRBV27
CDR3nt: TGTGCCAGCAGGCCGCCTTGGTGGGGGACTAGCGAAATCACAGATACGCAGTATTTT
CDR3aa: CASRPPWWGTSEITDTQYF

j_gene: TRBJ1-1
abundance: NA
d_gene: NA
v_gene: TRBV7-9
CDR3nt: TGTGCCAGCAGCTTGCCTCCCGAGGAGGACGGAGCTTTCTTT
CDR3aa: CASSLPPEEDGAFF

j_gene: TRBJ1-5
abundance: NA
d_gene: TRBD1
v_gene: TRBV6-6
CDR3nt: TGTGCCAGCAGTTCCGCAGGGGGCGACCAGCCCCAGCATTTT
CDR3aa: CASSSAGGDQPQHF

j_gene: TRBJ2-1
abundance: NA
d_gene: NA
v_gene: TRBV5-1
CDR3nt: TGCGCCAGCAGCTTGTCGGCGGGCTCAACCTACAATGAGCAGTTCTTC
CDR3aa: CASSLSAGSTYNEQFF

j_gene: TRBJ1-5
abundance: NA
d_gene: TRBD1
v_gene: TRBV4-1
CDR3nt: TGCGCCAGCAGCCCAACCTGGACAGGGGGCCCTTTAAGCAATCAGCCCCAGCATTTT
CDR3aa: CASSPTWTGGPLSNQPQHF

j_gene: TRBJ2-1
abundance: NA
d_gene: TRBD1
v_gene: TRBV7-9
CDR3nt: TGTGCCAGCCGCCCCGCCGGGACAGGGGGCGTAGATGAGCAGTTCTTC
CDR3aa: CASRPAGTGGVDEQFF

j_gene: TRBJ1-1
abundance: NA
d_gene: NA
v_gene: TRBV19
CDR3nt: TGTGCCAGTAGTATAACCCCGGGACAGAACACTGAAGCTTTCTTT
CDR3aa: CASSITPGQNTEAFF